The clone carrying this T cell receptor (beta chain) has a count of ten or more. This entry belongs to a study of early T cells in non-severe SARS-CoV-2 infection. TCRdb analysed the 5' RACE reads with MiXCR anew, one entry per CDR3 protein. The sample contains about 27,000 distinct CDR3 sequences, roughly 4.4% of which appear only once. The CDR3 covers 13 residues. Germline V gene data show CDR1 as SGHNT and CDR2 as YENEEA. Trimming removed 4 bases from V and 9 bases from J, with 15 bases in between. Sequenced: whole blood. The clonotype was recovered from an adult who was a healthcare worker with PCR-confirmed SARS-CoV-2 infection or an uninfected control (not recorded which). The rearrangement uses TRBV11-3 and TRBJ2-5; TRBD2 is a possible D gene (5 bases). The CDR3 DNA follows: TGTGCCAGCAGCTCAACTAGTCACGCCGCCCAGTACTTC. Translation: CASSSTSHAAQYF. Looking up the rest from reference TRBV11-3 and TRBJ2-5 gives the full variable domain: EAGVVQSPRYKIIEKKQPVAFWCNPISGHNTLYWYLQNLGQGPELLIRYENEEAVDDSQLPKDRFSAERLKGVDSTLKIQPAELGDSAVYLCASSSTSHAAQYFGPGTRLLVL.